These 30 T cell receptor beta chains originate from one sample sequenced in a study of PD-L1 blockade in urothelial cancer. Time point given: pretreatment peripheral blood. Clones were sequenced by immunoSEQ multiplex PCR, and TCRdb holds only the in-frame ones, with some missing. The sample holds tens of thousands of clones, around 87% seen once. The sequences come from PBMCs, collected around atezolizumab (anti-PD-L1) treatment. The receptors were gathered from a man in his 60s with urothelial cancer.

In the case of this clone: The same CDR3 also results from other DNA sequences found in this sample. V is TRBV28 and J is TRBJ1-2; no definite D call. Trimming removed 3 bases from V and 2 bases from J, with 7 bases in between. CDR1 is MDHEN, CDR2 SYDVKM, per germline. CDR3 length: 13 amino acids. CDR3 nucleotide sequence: TGTGCCAGCAGTTTTGGGCAGAACTATGGCTACACCTTC. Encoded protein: CASSFGQNYGYTF.

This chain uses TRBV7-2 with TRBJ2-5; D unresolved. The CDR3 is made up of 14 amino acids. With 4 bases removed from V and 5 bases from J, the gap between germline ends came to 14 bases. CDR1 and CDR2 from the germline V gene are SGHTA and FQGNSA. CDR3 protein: CASSSEHGLETQYF. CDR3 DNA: TGTGCCAGCAGCTCGGAGCACGGCCTCGAGACCCAGTACTTC.

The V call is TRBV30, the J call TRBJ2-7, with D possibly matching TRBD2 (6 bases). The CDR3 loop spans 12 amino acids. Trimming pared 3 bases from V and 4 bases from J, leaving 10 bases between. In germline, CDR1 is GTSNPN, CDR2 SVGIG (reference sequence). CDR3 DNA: TGTGCCTGGAGCCTGGGACTTTACGAGCAGTACTTC. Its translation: CAWSLGLYEQYF.

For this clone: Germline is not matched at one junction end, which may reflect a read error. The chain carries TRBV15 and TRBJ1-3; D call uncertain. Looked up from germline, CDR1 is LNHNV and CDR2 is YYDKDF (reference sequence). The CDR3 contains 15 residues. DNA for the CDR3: TGTGCGACCAGCGAACAGCGGCTTGGGGGAAACACCATATATTTT. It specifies CATSEQRLGGNTIYF. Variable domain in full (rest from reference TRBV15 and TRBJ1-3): DAMVIQNPRYQVTQFGKPVTLSCSQTLNHNVMYWYQQKSSQAPKLLFHYYDKDFNNEADTPDNFQSRRPNTSFCFLDIRSPGLGDTAMYLCATSEQRLGGNTIYFGEGSWLTVV.

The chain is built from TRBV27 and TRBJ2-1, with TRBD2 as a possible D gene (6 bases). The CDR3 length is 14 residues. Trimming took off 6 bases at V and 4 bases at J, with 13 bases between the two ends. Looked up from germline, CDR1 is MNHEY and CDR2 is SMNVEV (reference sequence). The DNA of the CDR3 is TGTGCCAGCAGCGTAGTTCGGGGGTACAATGAGCAGTTCTTC. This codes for CASSVVRGYNEQFF.

The DNA for the CDR3 is TGTGCCTGGAGTGTAGGCAGGGTTGGCTACACCTTC. Translation gives CAWSVGRVGYTF. The J gene is TRBJ1-2, the V gene TRBV30, with a weak D call TRBD1 (5 bases). The CDR3 is 12 amino acids. V dropped 0 bases and J dropped 7 bases, with 9 bases sitting between them. Germline assignment: CDR1 GTSNPN and CDR2 SVGIG (reference sequence).

The CDR3 loop reads CASSVGAYPDTQYF. CDR3 nucleotides: TGTGCCAGCAGCGTAGGGGCGTACCCAGATACGCAGTATTTT. V and J are TRBV9 and TRBJ2-3; D is uncertain. Between the trimmed V and J ends, which lost 0 bases and 4 bases, there was a span of 9 bases. This CDR3 contains 14 residues. In germline, CDR1 is SGDLS, CDR2 YYNGEE.

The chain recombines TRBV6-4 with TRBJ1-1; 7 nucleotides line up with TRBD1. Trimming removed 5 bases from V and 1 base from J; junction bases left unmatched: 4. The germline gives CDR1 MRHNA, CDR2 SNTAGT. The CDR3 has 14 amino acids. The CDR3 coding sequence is TGTGCCAGCAGTCCAGGGGGTCCGAACACTGAAGCTTTCTTT. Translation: CASSPGGPNTEAFF.

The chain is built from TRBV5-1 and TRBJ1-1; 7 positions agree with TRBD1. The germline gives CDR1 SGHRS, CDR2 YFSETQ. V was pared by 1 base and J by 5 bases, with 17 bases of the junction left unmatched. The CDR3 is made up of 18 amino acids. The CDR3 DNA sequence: TGCGCCAGCAGCTTGTCCTTTAACTCCGGGACAGTTTTGACTGAAGCTTTCTTT. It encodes CASSLSFNSGTVLTEAFF.

The CDR3 is CASTQGLAGGYEQYF. The DNA for the CDR3 is TGTGCCAGCACCCAGGGACTAGCGGGAGGGTACGAGCAGTACTTC. The chain employs TRBV6-6 and TRBJ2-7; 16 bases map to TRBD2. The CDR3 runs to 15 residues. With V trimmed by 7 bases and J by 4 bases, 4 bases remained unmatched. CDR1 is MNHNY, CDR2 SVGAGI, per germline (reference sequence).

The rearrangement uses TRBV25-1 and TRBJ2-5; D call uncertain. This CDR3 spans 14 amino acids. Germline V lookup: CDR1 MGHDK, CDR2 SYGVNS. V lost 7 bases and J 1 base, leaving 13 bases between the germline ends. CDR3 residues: CASTEPMSQETQYF. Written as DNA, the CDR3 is TGTGCCAGCACTGAGCCCATGAGCCAAGAGACCCAGTACTTC.

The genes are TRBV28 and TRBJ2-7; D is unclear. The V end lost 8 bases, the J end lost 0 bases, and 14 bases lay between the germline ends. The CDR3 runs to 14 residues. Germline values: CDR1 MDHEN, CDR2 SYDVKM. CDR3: CASGLVPGSYEQYF. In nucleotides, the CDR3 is TGTGCCAGCGGCCTCGTCCCGGGCTCCTACGAGCAGTACTTC. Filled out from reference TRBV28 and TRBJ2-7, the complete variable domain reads DVKVTQSSRYLVKRTGEKVFLECVQDMDHENMFWYRQDPGLGLRLIYFSYDVKMKEKGDIPEGYSVSREKKERFSLILESASTNQTSMYLCASGLVPGSYEQYFGPGTRLTVT.

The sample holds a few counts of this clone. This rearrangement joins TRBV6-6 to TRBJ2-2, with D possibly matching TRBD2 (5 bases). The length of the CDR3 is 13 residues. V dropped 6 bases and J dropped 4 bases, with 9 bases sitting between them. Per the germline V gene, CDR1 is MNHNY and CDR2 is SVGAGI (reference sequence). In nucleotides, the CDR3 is TGTGCCAGCAGCCTCCGGGGCACCGGGGAGCTGTTTTTT. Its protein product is CASSLRGTGELFF.

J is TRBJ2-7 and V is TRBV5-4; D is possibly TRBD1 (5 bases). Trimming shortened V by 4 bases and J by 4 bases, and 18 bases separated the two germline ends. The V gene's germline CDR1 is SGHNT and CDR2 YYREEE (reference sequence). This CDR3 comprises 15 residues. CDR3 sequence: CASSQDGSGHYEQYF. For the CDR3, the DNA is TGTGCCAGCAGCCAAGACGGTTCAGGGCATTACGAGCAGTACTTC. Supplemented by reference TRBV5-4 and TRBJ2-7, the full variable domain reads ETGVTQSPTHLIKTRGQQVTLRCSSQSGHNTVSWYQQALGQGPQFIFQYYREEENGRGNFPPRFSGLQFPNYSSELNVNALELDDSALYLCASSQDGSGHYEQYFGPGTRLTVT.

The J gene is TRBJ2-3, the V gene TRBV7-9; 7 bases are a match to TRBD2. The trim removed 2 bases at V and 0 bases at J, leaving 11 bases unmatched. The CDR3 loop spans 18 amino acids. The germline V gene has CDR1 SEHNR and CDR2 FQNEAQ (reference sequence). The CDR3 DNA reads TGTGCCAGCAGCTTATCGGGAGGCGGGCGCACTAGCACAGATACGCAGTATTTT. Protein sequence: CASSLSGGGRTSTDTQYF.

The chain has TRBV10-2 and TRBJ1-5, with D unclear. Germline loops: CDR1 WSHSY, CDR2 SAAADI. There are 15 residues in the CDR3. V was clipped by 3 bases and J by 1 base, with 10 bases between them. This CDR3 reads CASSDSLVSNQPQHF. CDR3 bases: TGCGCCAGCAGTGATAGTTTGGTCAGCAATCAGCCCCAGCATTTT.

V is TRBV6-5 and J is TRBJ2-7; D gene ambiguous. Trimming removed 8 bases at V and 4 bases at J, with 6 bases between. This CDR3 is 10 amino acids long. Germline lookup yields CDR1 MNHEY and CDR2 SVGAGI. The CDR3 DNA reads TGTGCCAGCGGGCCTTACGAGCAGTACTTC. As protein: CASGPYEQYF.

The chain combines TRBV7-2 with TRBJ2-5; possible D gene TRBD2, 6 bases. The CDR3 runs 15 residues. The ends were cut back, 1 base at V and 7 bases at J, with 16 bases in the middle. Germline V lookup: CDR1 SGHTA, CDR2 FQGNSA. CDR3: CASSLGLGGKGTQYF. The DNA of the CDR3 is TGTGCCAGCAGCTTAGGTTTGGGGGGAAAGGGGACCCAGTACTTC.

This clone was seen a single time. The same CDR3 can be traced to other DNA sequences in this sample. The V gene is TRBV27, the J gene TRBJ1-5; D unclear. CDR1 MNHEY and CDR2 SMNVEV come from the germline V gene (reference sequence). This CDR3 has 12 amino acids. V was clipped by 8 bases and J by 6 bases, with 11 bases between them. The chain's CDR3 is CASSQEGQPQHF. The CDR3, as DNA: TGTGCCAGCTCCCAAGAGGGTCAGCCCCAGCATTTT.

CDR3 sequence reads: CATSRDLLGTSHGYTF. CDR3 DNA sequence: TGTGCCACCAGCAGAGATCTGCTTGGGACATCTCATGGCTACACCTTC. This sequence joins TRBV15 and TRBJ1-2; TRBD1 might be the D (6 bases). Germline CDR1 is LNHNV and CDR2 is YYDKDF (reference sequence). The CDR3 spans 16 residues. Between the trimmed V and J ends, which lost 0 bases and 6 bases, there was a span of 17 bases. Complete variable domain (other parts from reference TRBV15 and TRBJ1-2): DAMVIQNPRYQVTQFGKPVTLSCSQTLNHNVMYWYQQKSSQAPKLLFHYYDKDFNNEADTPDNFQSRRPNTSFCFLDIRSPGLGDTAMYLCATSRDLLGTSHGYTFGSGTRLTVV.

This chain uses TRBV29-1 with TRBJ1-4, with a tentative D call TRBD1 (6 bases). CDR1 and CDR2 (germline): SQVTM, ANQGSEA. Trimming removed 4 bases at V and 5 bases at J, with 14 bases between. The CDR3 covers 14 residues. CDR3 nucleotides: TGCAGCGTTGGCGAGGGGGGGACCAATGAAAAACTGTTTTTT. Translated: CSVGEGGTNEKLFF.

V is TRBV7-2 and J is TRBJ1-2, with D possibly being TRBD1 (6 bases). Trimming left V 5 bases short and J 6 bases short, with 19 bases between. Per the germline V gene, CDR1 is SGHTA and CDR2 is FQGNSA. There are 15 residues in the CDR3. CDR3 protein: CASSAAAGALDGYTF. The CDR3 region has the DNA TGTGCCAGCAGCGCGGCGGCAGGGGCGCTCGATGGCTACACCTTC.

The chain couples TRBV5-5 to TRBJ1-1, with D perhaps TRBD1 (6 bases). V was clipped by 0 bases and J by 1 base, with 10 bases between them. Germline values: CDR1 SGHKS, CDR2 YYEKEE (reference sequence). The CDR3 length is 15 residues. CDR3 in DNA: TGTGCCAGCAGCTTGGGGGGGCAAGGGAACACTGAAGCTTTCTTT. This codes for CASSLGGQGNTEAFF.

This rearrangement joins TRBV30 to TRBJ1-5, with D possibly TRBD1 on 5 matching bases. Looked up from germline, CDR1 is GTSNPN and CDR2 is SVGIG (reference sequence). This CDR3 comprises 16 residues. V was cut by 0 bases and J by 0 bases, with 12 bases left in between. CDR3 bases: TGTGCCTGGAGTGTCGGGGACTGGAATAGCAATCAGCCCCAGCATTTT. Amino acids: CAWSVGDWNSNQPQHF.

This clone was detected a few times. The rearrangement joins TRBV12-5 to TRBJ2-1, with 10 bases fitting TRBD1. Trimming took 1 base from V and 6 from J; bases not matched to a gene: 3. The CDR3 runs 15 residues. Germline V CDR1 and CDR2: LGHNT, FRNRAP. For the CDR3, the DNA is TGTGCTAGTGGTTTGGGGACAGGGGGGTCCAATGAGCAGTTCTTC. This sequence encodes CASGLGTGGSNEQFF.

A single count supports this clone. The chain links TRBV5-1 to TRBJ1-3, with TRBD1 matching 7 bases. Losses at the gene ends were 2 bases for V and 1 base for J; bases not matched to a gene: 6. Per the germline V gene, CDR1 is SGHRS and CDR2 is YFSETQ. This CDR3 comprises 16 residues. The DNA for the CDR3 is TGCGCCAGCAGCTTTGGACAGGCTAATTCTGGAAACACCATATATTTT. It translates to CASSFGQANSGNTIYF.

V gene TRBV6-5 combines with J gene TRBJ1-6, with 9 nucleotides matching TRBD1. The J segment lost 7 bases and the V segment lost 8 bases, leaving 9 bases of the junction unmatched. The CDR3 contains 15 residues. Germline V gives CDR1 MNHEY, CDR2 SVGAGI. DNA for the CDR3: TGTGCCAGCGGATCACAGGGGGCTTTGAATTCACCCCTCCACTTT. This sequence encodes CASGSQGALNSPLHF.

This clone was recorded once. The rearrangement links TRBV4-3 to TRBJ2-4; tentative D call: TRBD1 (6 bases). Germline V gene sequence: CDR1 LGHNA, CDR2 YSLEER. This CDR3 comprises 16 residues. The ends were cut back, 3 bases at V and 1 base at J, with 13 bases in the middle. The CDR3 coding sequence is TGCGCCAGCAGCCAGGAAGCGCAGGGGGCCAAAAACATTCAGTACTTC. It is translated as CASSQEAQGAKNIQYF.

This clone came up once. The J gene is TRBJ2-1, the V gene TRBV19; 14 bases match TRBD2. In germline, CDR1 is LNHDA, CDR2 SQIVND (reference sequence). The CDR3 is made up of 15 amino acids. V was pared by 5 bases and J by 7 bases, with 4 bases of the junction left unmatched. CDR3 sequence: CASSLGTSGSNEQFF. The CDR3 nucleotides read TGTGCCAGTAGTTTGGGGACTAGCGGGAGTAATGAGCAGTTCTTC.

This chain's CDR3 is CASSLDWGQVEFF. The CDR3 nucleotides read TGTGCCAGCAGCTTAGATTGGGGCCAAGTGGAATTCTTC. The rearrangement links TRBV7-2 to TRBJ2-1; TRBD1 might be the D (5 bases). The V gene's germline CDR1 is SGHTA and CDR2 FQGNSA. The CDR3 is made up of 13 amino acids. V lost 1 base and J 16 bases, leaving 17 bases between the germline ends.